One T cell receptor beta chain is described in this entry. The antigen remains undetermined. The data are from a study of response to subunit inactivated influenza vaccine. Each CDR3 protein gets one entry after TCRdb re-called the RT-PCR reads with MiXCR. The data contain 590,000 or so distinct CDR3 sequences, around 15% of them singletons. The CDR3 is 14 amino acids. Trimming cost V 5 bases and J 6 bases, with 14 bases left between them. Germline V gives CDR1 SNHLY, CDR2 FYNNEI. Findings and caveats of the study: It was the authors' suggestion that each seasonal influenza vaccination recruits few new T cells.

This TCR derives from a man between 45 and 60 years old who received an inactivated influenza vaccine. The chain carries TRBV2 and TRBJ2-1, with D perhaps TRBD2 (6 bases). The specimen was PBMCs from blood, collected less than 15 days before vaccination. CDR3 DNA sequence: TGTGCCAGCAGTTCGACTAGAATTGGCAATGAGCAGTTCTTC. Translated: CASSSTRIGNEQFF.